Each of the 3 T cell receptor beta chains below was sequenced from the same sample in a study of cytomegalovirus exposure and HLA in healthy donors. The PCR made use of 60 Vbeta and 13 Jbeta primers. Libraries were prepared by immunoSEQ multiplex PCR; TCRdb keeps only in-frame clonotypes and omits some of them. The sample shows about 95,000 clones, around 84% of them seen only once. Material for sequencing was PBMCs. These receptors were collected from a woman between 35 and 50 years old in good health and CMV-seropositive.

This chain uses TRBV29-1 with TRBJ2-1; the D gene is possibly TRBD2 (5 bases). Germline loops: CDR1 SQVTM, CDR2 ANQGSEA. The CDR3 sequence is 14 residues long. V was pared by 5 bases and J by 4 bases, with 15 bases between. The DNA of the CDR3 is TGCAGCGTTTCGGAGGAGATGAGGTACAATGAGCAGTTCTTC. Translating gives CSVSEEMRYNEQFF.

DNA of the CDR3: TGTGCCATCAGTGAGAACAGGGAGAACGAGCAGTACTTC. This sequence encodes CAISENRENEQYF. The rearrangement joins TRBV10-3 to TRBJ2-7; D perhaps matches TRBD1 (6 bases). V lost 2 bases, J lost 5 bases, and 10 bases lay in between. This CDR3 contains 13 residues. From germline, CDR1 is ENHRY and CDR2 SYGVKD.

The rearrangement links TRBV7-3 to TRBJ1-1; D possibly corresponds to TRBD1 (5 bases). Between the trimmed V and J ends, which lost 5 bases and 2 bases, there was a span of 9 bases. The CDR3 spans 13 residues. Germline CDR1 is SGHTA and CDR2 is FQGTGA. CDR3 amino acids: CASSPGSNTEAFF. CDR3 DNA: TGTGCCAGCAGCCCAGGGTCTAACACTGAAGCTTTCTTT.